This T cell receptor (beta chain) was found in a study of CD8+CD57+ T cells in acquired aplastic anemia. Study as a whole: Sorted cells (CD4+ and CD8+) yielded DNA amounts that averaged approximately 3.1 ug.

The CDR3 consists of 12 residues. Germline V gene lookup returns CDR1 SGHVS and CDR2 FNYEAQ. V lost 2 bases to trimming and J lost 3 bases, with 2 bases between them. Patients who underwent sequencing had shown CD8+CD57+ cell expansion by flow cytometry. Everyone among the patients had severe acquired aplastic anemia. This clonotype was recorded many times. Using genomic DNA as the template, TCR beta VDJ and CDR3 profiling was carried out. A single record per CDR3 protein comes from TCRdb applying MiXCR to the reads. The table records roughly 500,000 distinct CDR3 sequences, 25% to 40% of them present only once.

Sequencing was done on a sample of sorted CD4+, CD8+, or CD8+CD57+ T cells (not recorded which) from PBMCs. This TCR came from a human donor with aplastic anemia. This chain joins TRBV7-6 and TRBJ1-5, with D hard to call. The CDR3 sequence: CASSLPNQPQHF. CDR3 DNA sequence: TGTGCCAGCAGCTTACCCAATCAGCCCCAGCATTTT. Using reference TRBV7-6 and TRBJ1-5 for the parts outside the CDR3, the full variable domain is GAGVSQSPRYKVTKRGQDVALRCDPISGHVSLYWYRQALGQGPEFLTYFNYEAQQDKSGLPNDRFSAERPEGSISTLTIQRTEQRDSAMYRCASSLPNQPQHFGDGTRLSIL.